This T cell receptor (beta chain) was documented in a study of CD8 T cells in Susac syndrome. The CDR3 covers 17 residues. Germline assignment: CDR1 MNHEY and CDR2 SMNVEV (reference sequence). From blood CD8+ and CD4+ T cells, the TCR beta chain was sequenced. Random hexamers were used to reverse transcribe an amount of about 0.45 to 1 ug RNA. The method of amplification for TCR beta CDR3 was immunoSEQ multiplex PCR, covering 54 Vbeta and 13 Jbeta. TCRdb used MiXCR to reprocess the immunoSEQ multiplex PCR reads, holding one entry per CDR3 protein. The data contain about 300,000 distinct CDR3 sequences, around 91% of them singletons.

Sequencing was done on a sample of CD8+ T cells from PBMCs. The chain has TRBV27 and TRBJ1-5; 7 bases are a match to TRBD1. The clonotype comes from a human donor with multiple sclerosis. Written as DNA, the CDR3 is TGTACCTCCGCCTCGGAAGGGGGCTACTATAGCAATCAGCCCCAGCATTTT. Translation: CTSASEGGYYSNQPQHF.